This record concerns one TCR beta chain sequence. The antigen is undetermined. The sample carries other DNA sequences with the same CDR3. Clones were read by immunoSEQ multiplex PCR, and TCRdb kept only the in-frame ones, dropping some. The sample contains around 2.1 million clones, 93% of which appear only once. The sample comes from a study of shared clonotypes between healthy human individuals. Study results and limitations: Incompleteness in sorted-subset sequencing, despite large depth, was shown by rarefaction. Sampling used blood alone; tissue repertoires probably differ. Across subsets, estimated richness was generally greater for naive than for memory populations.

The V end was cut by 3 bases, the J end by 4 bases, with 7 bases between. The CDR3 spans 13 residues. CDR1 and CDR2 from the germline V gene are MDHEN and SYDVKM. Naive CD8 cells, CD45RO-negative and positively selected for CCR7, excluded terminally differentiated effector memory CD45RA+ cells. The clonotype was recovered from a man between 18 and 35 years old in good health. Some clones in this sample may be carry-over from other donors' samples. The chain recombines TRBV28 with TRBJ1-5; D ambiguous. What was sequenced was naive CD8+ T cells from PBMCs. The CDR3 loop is CASSLGSNQPQHF. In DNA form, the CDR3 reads TGTGCCAGCAGTTTGGGGAGTAATCAGCCCCAGCATTTT.